This TCR beta chain originates from a study of brain T cells in children with intractable seizures. Some clones are missing from TCRdb's copy, which holds only in-frame ones; the method was immunoSEQ multiplex PCR. In the table there are about 340,000 clones, about 94% of which are singletons. Sample time point: blood from clinic visit 5 months post-surgery; TSC patient then seizure free. With regard to this clone: Its cognate antigen is unknown.

Study-level findings and limits: Pre- and post-surgery blood differed in depth, so pre-surgery absences may be undersampling.

Trimming shortened V by 4 bases and J by 2 bases, and 17 bases separated the two germline ends. The CDR3 runs to 16 residues. Germline loops: CDR1 LNHNV, CDR2 YYDKDF (reference sequence). The chain carries TRBV15 and TRBJ1-2, with D tentatively TRBD1 (5 bases). Material: peripheral blood, obtained more than 4 months after surgery. The sequence was obtained from a boy less than two years old with tuberous sclerosis and intractable seizures. CDR3 bases: TGTGCCACCAGCATTACGGGAGGGGTGAGGAACTATGGCTACACCTTC. Its protein product is CATSITGGVRNYGYTF.